A selection of T cell receptor beta chains follows, all from one sample in a study of spatial heterogeneity in lung cancer. TCRdb re-analysed the 5' RACE reads in MiXCR, keeping a single row per CDR3 protein. Found here are 1,500 to 2,000 distinct CDR3 sequences, over 15% of them singletons; the top ten hold less than 55%. Sequences were derived from PBMCs, sampled at surgery. The receptors originated from a male donor with early-stage non-small cell lung cancer. CDR3s include the opening cysteine and the closing phenylalanine or tryptophan. D genes are given only for firm matches. For some rows the clone size is stated as once, few or many, or as a class when expanded; others skip it.

v_gene: TRBV2; d_gene: -; j_gene: TRBJ2-1; abundance: medium-sized; CDR3aa: CASRGLASVSYNEQFF; CDR3nt: TGTGCCAGCAGGGGATTGGCTAGCGTCTCCTACAATGAGCAGTTCTTC
v_gene: TRBV25-1; d_gene: -; j_gene: TRBJ1-5; abundance: medium-sized; CDR3aa: CASSEYTANQPQHF; CDR3nt: TGTGCCAGCAGTGAATACACAGCCAATCAGCCCCAGCATTTT
v_gene: TRBV6-5; d_gene: -; j_gene: TRBJ1-2; abundance: few; CDR3aa: CASSPPGGFYGYTF; CDR3nt: TGTGCCAGCAGTCCCCCGGGAGGGTTCTATGGCTACACCTTC
v_gene: TRBV4-1; d_gene: -; j_gene: TRBJ1-2; abundance: many; CDR3aa: CASSATTEANYGYTF; CDR3nt: TGCGCCAGCAGCGCAACTACCGAGGCTAACTATGGCTACACCTTC
v_gene: TRBV23-1; d_gene: -; j_gene: TRBJ2-7; abundance: medium-sized; CDR3aa: CASSQSPGVSYEQYF; CDR3nt: TGCGCCAGCAGTCAATCGCCGGGGGTCTCCTACGAGCAGTACTTC
v_gene: TRBV20-1; d_gene: -; j_gene: TRBJ1-1; abundance: medium-sized; CDR3aa: CSAREPGHSNTEAFF; CDR3nt: TGCAGTGCTAGAGAACCGGGACACTCGAACACTGAAGCTTTCTTT
v_gene: TRBV18; d_gene: TRBD1; j_gene: TRBJ2-3; abundance: medium-sized; CDR3aa: CASSPSDRWTTDTQYF; CDR3nt: TGTGCCAGCTCACCGTCGGACAGGTGGACGACAGATACGCAGTATTTT
v_gene: TRBV5-1; d_gene: -; j_gene: TRBJ1-4; abundance: medium-sized; CDR3aa: CASSLSGTANEKLFF; CDR3nt: TGCGCCAGCAGCTTGAGCGGGACGGCTAATGAAAAACTGTTTTTT
v_gene: TRBV27; d_gene: -; j_gene: TRBJ2-1; abundance: many; CDR3aa: CGSGSSYNEQFF; CDR3nt: TGTGGGTCCGGGAGCTCCTACAATGAGCAGTTCTTC
v_gene: TRBV2; d_gene: TRBD1; j_gene: TRBJ2-7; abundance: many; CDR3aa: CASSENPDRGIEQYF; CDR3nt: TGTGCCAGCAGTGAAAACCCGGACAGGGGGATCGAGCAGTACTTC
v_gene: TRBV7-6; d_gene: -; j_gene: TRBJ2-1; abundance: medium-sized; CDR3aa: CASSYTVDTNNEQFF; CDR3nt: TGTGCCAGCAGCTACACGGTTGACACGAACAATGAGCAGTTCTTC
v_gene: TRBV19; d_gene: TRBD2; j_gene: TRBJ2-5; abundance: once; CDR3aa: CASSRGGQETQYF; CDR3nt: TGTGCCAGTAGTCGGGGGGGCCAAGAGACCCAGTACTTC
v_gene: TRBV6-2/TRBV6-3; d_gene: -; j_gene: TRBJ2-7; abundance: medium-sized; CDR3aa: CASGEAGSSYEQYF; CDR3nt: TGTGCCAGCGGAGAAGCCGGGAGTTCTTACGAGCAGTACTTC
v_gene: TRBV27; d_gene: -; j_gene: TRBJ2-4; abundance: medium-sized; CDR3aa: CASSPAGRGLIIQYF; CDR3nt: TGTGCCAGCAGTCCCGCGGGGCGGGGGCTGATCATTCAGTACTTC
v_gene: TRBV6-1; d_gene: -; j_gene: TRBJ2-7; abundance: medium-sized; CDR3aa: CASCRYRSSYEQYF; CDR3nt: TGTGCCAGCTGTCGATACAGGAGCTCCTACGAGCAGTACTTC
v_gene: TRBV20-1; d_gene: TRBD1; j_gene: TRBJ1-6; abundance: medium-sized; CDR3aa: CSAWFRDRNSPLHF; CDR3nt: TGCAGTGCTTGGTTCCGGGACAGAAATTCACCCCTCCACTTT
v_gene: TRBV29-1; d_gene: -; j_gene: TRBJ1-2; abundance: few; CDR3aa: CSVEAGNMDYGYTF; CDR3nt: TGCAGCGTTGAGGCAGGAAATATGGACTATGGCTACACCTTC
v_gene: TRBV23-1; d_gene: TRBD2; j_gene: TRBJ2-7; abundance: -; CDR3aa: CASSQSKGGGISYEQYF; CDR3nt: TGCGCCAGCAGTCAATCGAAAGGCGGGGGTATCTCCTACGAGCAGTACTTC
v_gene: TRBV12-2; d_gene: -; j_gene: TRBJ2-1; abundance: medium-sized; CDR3aa: CASRLASGSRSYNEQFF; CDR3nt: TGTGCAAGTCGCCTAGCTAGCGGGAGTCGCTCCTACAATGAGCAGTTCTTC
v_gene: TRBV20-1; d_gene: TRBD2; j_gene: TRBJ2-1; abundance: medium-sized; CDR3aa: CSAPPGGGNNEQFF; CDR3nt: TGCAGTGCCCCACCGGGGGGGGGAAACAATGAGCAGTTCTTC
v_gene: TRBV11-1; d_gene: TRBD2; j_gene: TRBJ2-1; abundance: large; CDR3aa: CASSPGLAGGFDYNEQFF; CDR3nt: TGTGCCAGCAGCCCGGGACTAGCGGGAGGGTTCGACTACAATGAGCAGTTCTTC
v_gene: TRBV10-1; d_gene: TRBD1; j_gene: TRBJ2-3; abundance: medium-sized; CDR3aa: CASSENVGQGGDTQYF; CDR3nt: TGCGCCAGCAGTGAGAATGTCGGACAGGGAGGAGATACGCAGTATTTT
v_gene: TRBV12-3/TRBV12-4; d_gene: TRBD2; j_gene: TRBJ2-3; abundance: medium-sized; CDR3aa: CASSRLRLAEVGGTQYF; CDR3nt: TGTGCCAGCAGTCGCCTCCGACTAGCGGAAGTAGGTGGTACGCAGTATTTT
v_gene: TRBV5-8; d_gene: -; j_gene: TRBJ2-1; abundance: few; CDR3aa: CASSLTPDSGTYNEQFF; CDR3nt: TGTGCCAGCAGCCTAACGCCGGACAGTGGGACTTACAATGAGCAGTTCTTC
v_gene: TRBV28; d_gene: -; j_gene: TRBJ1-1; abundance: medium-sized; CDR3aa: CASSSLEWGTEAFF; CDR3nt: TGTGCCAGCAGTTCCCTGGAGTGGGGCACTGAAGCTTTCTTT
v_gene: TRBV7-9; d_gene: -; j_gene: TRBJ1-1; abundance: few; CDR3aa: CASSREAGHTEAFF; CDR3nt: TGTGCCAGCAGCCGAGAGGCGGGGCACACTGAAGCTTTCTTT
v_gene: TRBV7-9; d_gene: TRBD2; j_gene: TRBJ2-7; abundance: medium-sized; CDR3aa: CASSTGTIYEQYF; CDR3nt: TGTGCCAGCAGCACCGGGACTATTTACGAGCAGTACTTC
v_gene: TRBV6-5; d_gene: TRBD1; j_gene: TRBJ2-1; abundance: few; CDR3aa: CASSRTGNYNEQFF; CDR3nt: TGTGCCAGCAGCCGGACAGGGAACTACAATGAGCAGTTCTTC
v_gene: TRBV20-1; d_gene: -; j_gene: TRBJ2-4; abundance: -; CDR3aa: CSASPRLAKNIQYF; CDR3nt: TGCAGTGCTAGTCCCCGCCTAGCCAAAAACATTCAGTACTTC
v_gene: TRBV7-3; d_gene: -; j_gene: TRBJ2-1; abundance: few; CDR3aa: CASRPGGPTYNEQFF; CDR3nt: TGTGCCAGCAGACCCGGGGGCCCTACCTACAATGAGCAGTTCTTC
v_gene: TRBV7-9; d_gene: -; j_gene: TRBJ2-1; abundance: medium-sized; CDR3aa: CASSEDGVPGYNEQFF; CDR3nt: TGTGCCAGCAGCGAAGACGGCGTACCTGGCTACAATGAGCAGTTCTTC
v_gene: TRBV24-1; d_gene: TRBD1; j_gene: TRBJ2-3; abundance: few; CDR3aa: CATSERWTGTDTQYF; CDR3nt: TGTGCCACCAGTGAACGATGGACAGGGACAGATACGCAGTATTTT
v_gene: TRBV7-8; d_gene: TRBD1; j_gene: TRBJ2-5; abundance: medium-sized; CDR3aa: CASSLAPGTGRETQYF; CDR3nt: TGTGCCAGCAGCTTAGCCCCTGGGACAGGGCGAGAGACCCAGTACTTC
v_gene: TRBV27; d_gene: TRBD2; j_gene: TRBJ2-7; abundance: -; CDR3aa: CASSLEPRGLAGGTYEQYF; CDR3nt: TGTGCCAGCAGTTTAGAGCCCAGAGGACTAGCGGGAGGAACCTACGAGCAGTACTTC
v_gene: TRBV11-2; d_gene: TRBD1; j_gene: TRBJ2-5; abundance: many; CDR3aa: CASSLGTVQETQYF; CDR3nt: TGTGCCAGCAGCTTGGGGACAGTTCAAGAGACCCAGTACTTC
v_gene: TRBV9; d_gene: -; j_gene: TRBJ2-5; abundance: -; CDR3aa: CASSVRRGGPVGETQYF; CDR3nt: TGTGCCAGCAGCGTTCGGAGGGGTGGACCAGTGGGAGAGACCCAGTACTTC
v_gene: TRBV6-2/TRBV6-3; d_gene: TRBD2; j_gene: TRBJ2-1; abundance: -; CDR3aa: CASPRLAGDNEQFF; CDR3nt: TGTGCCAGTCCCCGACTAGCGGGAGACAATGAGCAGTTCTTC
v_gene: TRBV20-1; d_gene: -; j_gene: TRBJ2-5; abundance: -; CDR3aa: CSATVQETQYF; CDR3nt: TGCAGTGCTACCGTGCAAGAGACCCAGTACTTC
v_gene: TRBV5-1; d_gene: TRBD1; j_gene: TRBJ2-7; abundance: -; CDR3aa: CASSLRTGPLSYEQYF; CDR3nt: TGCGCCAGCAGCTTAAGGACAGGTCCTCTCTCCTACGAGCAGTACTTC
v_gene: TRBV18; d_gene: -; j_gene: TRBJ1-1; abundance: medium-sized; CDR3aa: CASSPVSGYTEAFF; CDR3nt: TGTGCCAGCTCACCAGTGTCGGGATACACTGAAGCTTTCTTT
v_gene: TRBV28; d_gene: TRBD1; j_gene: TRBJ2-5; abundance: medium-sized; CDR3aa: CASSSDRALQETQYF; CDR3nt: TGTGCCAGCAGTTCGGACAGGGCACTCCAAGAGACCCAGTACTTC
v_gene: TRBV5-5; d_gene: -; j_gene: TRBJ2-1; abundance: -; CDR3aa: CASRFTQGVQFF; CDR3nt: TGTGCCAGCAGGTTTACCCAGGGCGTCCAGTTCTTC
v_gene: TRBV5-1; d_gene: -; j_gene: TRBJ1-5; abundance: few; CDR3aa: CASREGNSNQPQHF; CDR3nt: TGCGCCAGCAGGGAAGGAAATAGCAATCAGCCCCAGCATTTT
v_gene: TRBV18; d_gene: -; j_gene: TRBJ2-7; abundance: medium-sized; CDR3aa: CASSPGLANLYEQYF; CDR3nt: TGTGCCAGCTCACCGGGACTCGCCAATCTCTACGAGCAGTACTTC
v_gene: TRBV7-2; d_gene: -; j_gene: TRBJ1-1; abundance: medium-sized; CDR3aa: CASSSRLGGALGTEAFF; CDR3nt: TGTGCCAGCAGCTCACGTCTGGGGGGGGCGCTGGGCACTGAAGCTTTCTTT
v_gene: TRBV11-2; d_gene: TRBD2; j_gene: TRBJ2-5; abundance: medium-sized; CDR3aa: CASSLGLADQETQYF; CDR3nt: TGTGCCAGCAGCTTAGGACTAGCGGACCAAGAGACCCAGTACTTC